This TCR beta chain derives from a study of blood T cell repertoires in COVID-19 (dated by TCRdb to the early 2020s). Background on the whole study: The collaborator samples originated in the United States, Italy and Spain and spanned the acute and convalescent phases of COVID-19. A de-identified subject ID, COVID-19 status, age in years and sex were almost always included in the sample metadata. The prospective study material was composed of cDNA or gDNA derived from T cells, B-cell-depleted T cells, or PBMCs. The samples were drawn from the first 160 participants of the ongoing ImmuneRACE study and from over 950 subjects provided by 6 global collaborators. Subjects who had been exposed to COVID-19, were actively infected with it, or had recovered from it provided the deeply sampled blood TCRbeta repertoires that made up the dataset. Where available, HLA class I and class II types were taken from metadata supplied by the sample provider and were not determined by assay-based typing. The repertoires were released in a freely available public database intended as a resource for research on the immune response to SARS-CoV-2. What the research found in general, with its limitations: The amount of clinical and demographic metadata varied by source and participant and was provided uncurated.

Regarding this clone: Its antigen remains undetermined. No base-level quality is on record; no much larger clone is a single base apart.

Each collaborating institution followed its own protocols to collect whole blood in K2EDTA tubes. Collaborator samples were shipped for TCRbeta analysis as frozen whole blood, isolated PBMCs, or DNA extracted from either sample type. TCRbeta CDR3 regions were amplified from genomic DNA using the immunoSEQ Assay, a bias-controlled multiplex PCR. The original methods were these. The number of nucleated cells in each sample was estimated from the amplification of reference gene primers within the assay. Sequence reads were collapsed and filtered to measure the absolute abundance of every unique TCRbeta CDR3 rearrangement. For each sample, productive Simpson clonality was calculated as the square root of Simpson's diversity index across productive rearrangements. This is the immuneACCESS table as TCRdb keeps it, with only in-frame sequences that have V and J called. A part of the clones is gone; compared with another copy, unresolved V genes explain less than half, and the rest is unexplained. The DNA gave D and trimming, while V, J and clone size come from that table. In this sample the table shows a few hundred thousand clones, more than 75% of which occur a single time. Over 2% of the sample is taken by the ten largest.

Trimming costs V 7 bases and J 8 bases, and their ends lie 20 bases apart. Its CDR3 holds 14 amino acids, cysteine through phenylalanine. The kept DNA is CDR3 alone, 42 bases in frame from the first base. CDR1 and CDR2 are drawn from the germline V gene (reference sequence): LNHDA, SQIVND. The receptor's source is a woman aged 45-60 years with acute or convalescent COVID-19. Sequencing was carried out using peripheral blood. This chain joins TRBV19 to TRBJ1-2; the D segment cannot be called with confidence. The bases read TGTGCCAGTACCCTGAGCGGCCCCCTTTGGGGCTACACCTTC. Its protein is CASTLSGPLWGYTF. The CDR3, completed at both ends by the reference TRBV19 and TRBJ1-2 genes, gives the full variable domain DGGITQSPKYLFRKEGQNVTLSCEQNLNHDAMYWYRQDPGQGLRLIYYSQIVNDFQKGDIAEGYSVSREKKESFPLTVTSAQKNPTAFYLCASTLSGPLWGYTFGSGTRLTVV.